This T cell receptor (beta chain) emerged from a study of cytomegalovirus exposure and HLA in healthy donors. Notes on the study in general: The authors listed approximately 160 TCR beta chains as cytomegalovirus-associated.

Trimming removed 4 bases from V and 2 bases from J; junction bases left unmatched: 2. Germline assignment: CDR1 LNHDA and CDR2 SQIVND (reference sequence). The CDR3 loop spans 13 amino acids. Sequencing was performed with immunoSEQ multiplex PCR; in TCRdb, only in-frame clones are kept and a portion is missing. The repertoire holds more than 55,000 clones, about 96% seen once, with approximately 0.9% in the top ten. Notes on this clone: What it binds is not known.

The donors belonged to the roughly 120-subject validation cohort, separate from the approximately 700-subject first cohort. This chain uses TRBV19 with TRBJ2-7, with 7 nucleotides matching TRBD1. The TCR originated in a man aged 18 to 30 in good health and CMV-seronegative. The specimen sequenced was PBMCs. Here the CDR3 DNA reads TGTGCCAGTAGTAGGGACAGAGCCTACGAGCAGTACTTC. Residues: CASSRDRAYEQYF.